Listed below are T cell receptor beta chains from one sample, sequenced in a study of blood T cell repertoires in COVID-19. Profiling relied on immunoSEQ multiplex PCR, and the TCRdb table lists in-frame clones only, not all of them. The sample shows about 140,000 clones, 65% to 85% of them seen only once. The sample was peripheral blood. These receptors originate from a woman aged 55-70 years with acute or convalescent COVID-19. CDR3s include the opening cysteine and the closing phenylalanine or tryptophan. Fields, in order: V gene, D gene, J gene, clone size, CDR3 DNA, CDR3 protein. D genes are given only for firm matches. Clone size is given for some rows only: seen once, a few or many times, or a class if the clone is expanded.

TRBV6-5	.	TRBJ1-2	.	TGTGCCAGCAGTTACACGCCAGGGAGGTCCTATGGCTACACCTTC	CASSYTPGRSYGYTF
TRBV7-2	.	TRBJ1-5	.	TGTGCCAGCAGCTTAGCTTTTTCGGGAGGCAATCAGCCCCAGCATTTT	CASSLAFSGGNQPQHF
TRBV9	.	TRBJ1-3	.	TGTGCCAGCAGCCTCTCTGGAAACACCATATATTTT	CASSLSGNTIYF
TRBV27	.	TRBJ2-7	.	TGTGCCAGCAGTTTAAGAGGCCCTTCCAACGAGCAGTACTTC	CASSLRGPSNEQYF
TRBV3-1/TRBV3-2	.	TRBJ2-3	.	TGTGCCAGCAGCCCCCGTGGCCGGGCAGATACGCAGTATTTT	CASSPRGRADTQYF
TRBV18	TRBD2	TRBJ2-1	.	TGTGCCAGCTCCTTCATTCCCTTGGCTAGCGGGACGCTTGAGAATGAGCAGTTCTTC	CASSFIPLASGTLENEQFF
TRBV27	TRBD2	TRBJ2-7	.	TGTGCCAGCAGTTTATCCGGGGCTAGCGGAACCTACGAGCAGTACTTC	CASSLSGASGTYEQYF
TRBV6-6	TRBD1	TRBJ1-4	.	TGTGCCAGCAGCCGGACAGGGGCAGTGGAGGAAAAACTGTTTTTT	CASSRTGAVEEKLFF
TRBV24-1	.	TRBJ2-6	.	TGTGCCACCAGTTCGGGGGTTACTTCTGGGGCCAACGTCCTGACTTTC	CATSSGVTSGANVLTF
TRBV30	.	TRBJ1-5	few	TGTGCCTGGAACCGCGGGAGGGTCAGGGGCAATCAGCCCCAGCATTTT	CAWNRGRVRGNQPQHF
TRBV28	TRBD2	TRBJ2-7	.	TGTGCCAGCAGTTTGGTCCCGGCGCTAGCGGGAGATGTATCCGAGCAGTACTTC	CASSLVPALAGDVSEQYF
TRBV4-1	TRBD2	TRBJ2-1	.	TGCGCCAGCAGCCAGACCCTAGCGGGTGTAGGTTACAATGAGCAGTTCTTC	CASSQTLAGVGYNEQFF
TRBV7-9	TRBD2	TRBJ2-2	.	TGTGCCAGCAGCCCGGGACTAGCCGTCACCGGGGAGCTGTTTTTT	CASSPGLAVTGELFF
TRBV13	.	TRBJ2-3	.	TGTGCCAGCGTTTGGGAGGATACGCAGTATTTT	CASVWEDTQYF
TRBV5-6	TRBD2	TRBJ2-7	once	TGTGCCAGCAGCTTGGCCCCTAGCGGGAGCTACGAGCAGTACTTC	CASSLAPSGSYEQYF
TRBV7-6	TRBD1	TRBJ2-1	.	TGTGCCAGCAGCTCCCAGGGACAGGGGGGTTACAATGAGCAGTTCTTC	CASSSQGQGGYNEQFF
TRBV6-1	.	TRBJ1-3	.	TGTGCCAGCAGTGCCCCCGCAGGGGACTACTCTGGAAACACCATATATTTT	CASSAPAGDYSGNTIYF
TRBV10-1	.	TRBJ1-1	few	TGCGCCAGCAGCGCTATTGGAGACACTGAAGCTTTCTTT	CASSAIGDTEAFF
TRBV7-6	.	TRBJ2-2	.	TGTGCCAGCAGCCCCCCGAGAGCGTCCGGGGAGCTGTTTTTT	CASSPPRASGELFF
TRBV5-1	.	TRBJ2-5	.	TGCGCCAGCAGCTCCGGGGAGACCCAGTACTTC	CASSSGETQYF
TRBV4-1	.	TRBJ2-7	.	TGCGCCAGCAGTCAAGGGACTGCTATCTCCTACGAGCAGTACTTC	CASSQGTAISYEQYF
TRBV27	TRBD1	TRBJ2-5	.	TGTGCCAGCTGCGGACAGGGGGTAGAGACCCAGTACTTC	CASCGQGVETQYF
TRBV10-3	.	TRBJ2-5	.	TGTGCCATCAGTGAGAGGACAGTCCAAGAGACCCAGTACTTC	CAISERTVQETQYF
TRBV2	.	TRBJ1-5	.	TGTGCCAGCGGGATGGGGGGAGATGGCAATCAGCCCCAGCATTTT	CASGMGGDGNQPQHF